This TCR beta chain stems from a study of CD8+CD57+ T cells in acquired aplastic anemia. Overall study findings and caveats: Levels of CD8+ Simpson's diversity were not significantly distinct in patients versus controls.

Before being chosen for sequencing, patients had shown CD8+CD57+ cell expansion by flow cytometry. About this clonotype itself: The antigen remains unidentified. The conserved phenylalanine or tryptophan is not found at the CDR3 terminus, so this likely reflects a read error. It is unclear where the CDR3 begins or ends on the DNA, so no DNA is shown, and the CDR3 is as TCRdb lists it.

Genomic DNA templated the TCR beta VDJ and CDR3 profiling. TCRdb re-called the reads with MiXCR, one entry per CDR3 protein. The repertoire holds roughly 500,000 distinct CDR3 sequences, with around a third as singletons. Ends included, the CDR3 has 8 residues. Germline V gives CDR1 KGHDR, CDR2 SFDVKD. Source material: sorted CD4+, CD8+, or CD8+CD57+ T cells (not recorded which) from PBMCs. This chain uses TRBV24-1 with TRBJ2-7; TRBD2, the table's D call, was not compared with the DNA. The TCR originated in a human donor with aplastic anemia. This CDR3 reads CATSDPQP.